Below, 32 T cell receptor beta chains from the same sample are listed, as sequenced in a study of shared clonotypes between healthy human individuals. The naive CD8 subset, CD45RO-negative cells positively selected for CCR7, excluded terminally differentiated effector memory CD45RA+ cells. Measured with immunoSEQ multiplex PCR; TCRdb has only the in-frame clones, and not every one. This sample yields roughly 850,000 clones, of which approximately 97% are seen a single time; less than 0.25% belongs to the top ten. Sequencing used naive CD8+ T cells sorted from blood. Every receptor here comes from a man younger than 40 in good health.

About this clone itself: The junction departs from germline at one end; a sequencing error may be responsible. V and J are TRBV7-9 and TRBJ2-5; no clear D gene. This CDR3 region has 12 residues. The germline V gene has CDR1 SEHNR and CDR2 FQNEAQ (reference sequence). CDR3 in DNA: TGTGCCAGCAAACGAGGACCTGAGACCCAGCACTTC. Protein: CASKRGPETQHF.

The chain couples TRBV9 to TRBJ1-1, with D possibly TRBD1 on 6 matching bases. Deletions cut 0 bases from V and 0 bases from J, with 12 bases between. Germline CDR1 reads SGDLS; CDR2 reads YYNGEE. The CDR3 runs 16 residues. The CDR3 DNA reads TGTGCCAGCAGCGTAGCCGCAGGGGTTTTGAACACTGAAGCTTTCTTT. Protein product: CASSVAAGVLNTEAFF.

In nucleotides, the CDR3 is TGTGCCAGCACTCCCACCCTCCCCTGGACTAGCGGGAGTCATACGCAGTATTTT. Translating gives CASTPTLPWTSGSHTQYF. The rearrangement links TRBV28 to TRBJ2-3; 13 bases fit TRBD2. The germline gives CDR1 MDHEN, CDR2 SYDVKM. V lost 7 bases, J lost 7 bases, and 17 bases stayed unmatched. The CDR3 extends over 18 amino acids.

V usage is TRBV7-3 and J usage is TRBJ2-2; 8 nucleotides agree with TRBD1. The CDR3 consists of 15 residues. With V trimmed by 4 bases and J by 4 bases, 5 bases remained unmatched. Germline V lookup: CDR1 SGHTA, CDR2 FQGTGA. CDR3 in amino acids: CASSSTGGGTGELFF. The CDR3 DNA is TGTGCCAGCAGCTCTACAGGGGGAGGCACCGGGGAGCTGTTTTTT.

This chain connects TRBV10-3 to TRBJ2-7, with 8 bases matching TRBD2. The junction had 8 bases not matched to a gene; V was cut back by 4 bases and J by 0 bases. This CDR3 has 16 residues. Germline V CDR1 and CDR2: ENHRY, SYGVKD. The DNA of the CDR3 is TGTGCCATCAGTGGTCTAGCGGGTCCCAGCTCCTACGAGCAGTACTTC. Its translation: CAISGLAGPSSYEQYF.

The genes are TRBV10-3 and TRBJ2-1; 7 bases fit TRBD1. The CDR3 extends over 12 amino acids. The germline gives CDR1 ENHRY, CDR2 SYGVKD. Losses at the gene ends were 7 bases for V and 9 bases for J; bases not matched to a gene: 6. CDR3 amino acids: CAINAGGIEQFF. The DNA for the CDR3 is TGTGCCATCAATGCAGGGGGAATTGAGCAGTTCTTC.

V is TRBV14 and J is TRBJ2-5; 15 positions match TRBD2. Germline CDR1 reads SGHDN; CDR2 reads FVKESK. The CDR3 length is 19 residues. The J segment lost 5 bases and the V segment lost 4 bases, leaving 14 bases of the junction unmatched. The CDR3 loop reads CASSPGTSGRFLSYETQYF. CDR3 in DNA: TGTGCCAGCAGCCCTGGGACTAGCGGGAGGTTCTTATCATATGAGACCCAGTACTTC.

This chain joins TRBV9 and TRBJ2-7; D is unclear. Germline-derived CDR1 and CDR2 are SGDLS and YYNGEE. Trimming removed 0 bases from V and 7 bases from J, with 14 bases in between. The CDR3 is 14 residues long. The CDR3 DNA follows: TGTGCCAGCAGCGTAGGCGATAGATTTACGGAGCAGTACTTC. Amino acid sequence: CASSVGDRFTEQYF. Supplemented by reference TRBV9 and TRBJ2-7, the full variable domain reads DSGVTQTPKHLITATGQRVTLRCSPRSGDLSVYWYQQSLDQGLQFLIQYYNGEERAKGNILERFSAQQFPDLHSELNLSSLELGDSALYFCASSVGDRFTEQYFGPGTRLTVT.

This rearrangement joins TRBV2 to TRBJ2-6; 10 bases agree with TRBD1. This CDR3 comprises 18 residues. Per germline, CDR1 SNHLY and CDR2 FYNNEI. V shed 7 bases, J shed 3 bases, and the junction held 12 bases outside the gene matches. DNA of the CDR3: TGTGCCAGCACCGAGCCGGGACAGGGGATTCTTGGGGCCAACGTCCTGACTTTC. Amino acids: CASTEPGQGILGANVLTF. Together with reference TRBV2 and TRBJ2-6, the CDR3 gives the full variable domain: EPEVTQTPSHQVTQMGQEVILRCVPISNHLYFYWYRQILGQKVEFLVSFYNNEISEKSEIFDDQFSVERPDGSNFTLKIRSTKLEDSAMYFCASTEPGQGILGANVLTFGAGSRLTVL.

The chain combines TRBV28 with TRBJ1-2; 9 nucleotides match TRBD1. Trimming cost V 6 bases and J 8 bases; bases outside gene matches: 13. Germline values: CDR1 MDHEN, CDR2 SYDVKM. The CDR3 covers 15 residues. The CDR3 region has the DNA TGTGCCAGCAGCCATCCAACCACAGGGGGCTGGGGCTACACCTTC. It specifies CASSHPTTGGWGYTF.

The rearrangement uses TRBV5-4 and TRBJ2-7; tentatively, D is TRBD2 (6 bases). Per germline, CDR1 SGHNT and CDR2 YYREEE (reference sequence). Trimming stripped 3 bases from V and 2 bases from J, with 15 bases between. This CDR3 is built from 15 residues. CDR3 sequence: CASSSSAGLPYEQYF. The CDR3 DNA reads as TGTGCCAGCAGCTCCTCCGCGGGACTCCCCTACGAGCAGTACTTC.

This chain uses TRBV4-3 with TRBJ2-1; D uncertain. Germline assignment: CDR1 LGHNA and CDR2 YSLEER. The CDR3 is 15 amino acids. Trimming pared 4 bases from V and 8 bases from J, leaving 18 bases between. The CDR3 nucleotides read TGCGCCAGCAGCCGCAAAATCTATGGGAAAGATGAGCAGTTCTTC. Translating gives CASSRKIYGKDEQFF.

J is TRBJ1-1 and V is TRBV7-9, with D uncertain. V was trimmed by 5 bases and J by 6 bases, leaving 7 bases between them. Germline-derived CDR1 and CDR2 are SEHNR and FQNEAQ (reference sequence). The CDR3 length is 11 residues. CDR3 sequence: CASSRNSEAFF. The CDR3 bases are TGTGCCAGCAGCCGTAATTCTGAAGCTTTCTTT.

The V and J genes are TRBV29-1 and TRBJ2-1, with D tentatively TRBD1 or TRBD2 (6 bases each). The germline CDR1 and CDR2 sequences are SQVTM and ANQGSEA. V was cut by 7 bases and J by 6 bases, with 25 bases left in between. This CDR3 is built from 16 residues. CDR3 nucleotides: TGCAGCGCTTACCCAGTCCGGGACGAGGGGGGCAATGAGCAGTTCTTC. The encoded protein is CSAYPVRDEGGNEQFF.

This clone occurred once. The chain combines TRBV13 with TRBJ2-3, with D unresolved. The ends were cut back, 2 bases at V and 3 bases at J, with 15 bases in the middle. The germline V gene encodes CDR1 PRHDT and CDR2 FYEKMQ (reference sequence). This CDR3 spans 16 amino acids. The CDR3 is CASSLYGKGPTDTQYF. DNA of the CDR3: TGTGCCAGCAGCTTATACGGAAAGGGCCCGACAGATACGCAGTATTTT.

As for this clone: The identical CDR3 is also encoded by other nucleotide sequences in the sample. The chain is built from TRBV27 and TRBJ2-7, with 10 bases matching TRBD1. After removal of 6 bases from V and 4 bases from J, the junction contained 3 bases not matched to a gene. The CDR3 totals 13 residues. CDR1 and CDR2 (germline): MNHEY, SMNVEV (reference sequence). The CDR3 spells CASSWGQGYEQYF. In DNA form, the CDR3 reads TGTGCCAGCAGCTGGGGACAGGGGTACGAGCAGTACTTC.

This rearrangement joins TRBV6-6 to TRBJ2-7; no definite D call. The germline CDR1 and CDR2 sequences are MNHNY and SVGAGI (reference sequence). The CDR3 is 12 amino acids. V dropped 5 bases and J dropped 0 bases, with 5 bases sitting between them. This chain's CDR3 is CASSRDSYEQYF. The CDR3 DNA sequence: TGTGCCAGCAGTAGGGACTCCTACGAGCAGTACTTC.

V usage is TRBV9 and J usage is TRBJ2-2; 10 bases fit TRBD2. Trimming at V came to 0 bases and at J to 7 bases, leaving 6 bases not matched to a gene. The CDR3 totals 16 residues. Germline-derived CDR1 and CDR2 are SGDLS and YYNGEE. CDR3 coding DNA: TGTGCCAGCAGCGTAGAACTAGCGGGGCGTGGCGGGGAGCTGTTTTTT. Residues: CASSVELAGRGGELFF.

The chain has TRBV10-2 and TRBJ2-5; 9 bases fit TRBD2. The CDR3 sequence is 17 residues long. Germline values: CDR1 WSHSY, CDR2 SAAADI. The ends lost 6 bases at V and 4 bases at J; junction bases unmatched: 15. DNA of the CDR3: TGCGCCAGCAGCTCCGGGACTAGCCGAGGCTTAGCAGAGACCCAGTACTTC. Translated: CASSSGTSRGLAETQYF.

This rearrangement joins TRBV27 to TRBJ2-2; 7 nucleotides match TRBD2. Per germline, CDR1 MNHEY and CDR2 SMNVEV (reference sequence). Trimming took 3 bases from V and 2 from J; bases not matched to a gene: 6. This CDR3 is built from 16 residues. CDR3 DNA sequence: TGTGCCAGCAGTTTCCCTAGCGGACTCAACACCGGGGAGCTGTTTTTT. It translates to CASSFPSGLNTGELFF.

CDR3 protein: CASGSGAEAFF. CDR3 bases: TGTGCCAGCGGAAGCGGAGCCGAAGCTTTCTTT. The chain is built from TRBV27 and TRBJ1-1; D ambiguous. The length of the CDR3 is 11 residues. Per the germline V gene, CDR1 is MNHEY and CDR2 is SMNVEV (reference sequence). Between the trimmed V and J ends, which lost 8 bases and 8 bases, there was a span of 12 bases.

The J gene is TRBJ2-3, the V gene TRBV4-2; 9 bases agree with TRBD2. Germline lookup yields CDR1 LGHNA and CDR2 YNFKEQ. V was clipped by 1 base and J by 2 bases; unmatched bases: 7. The CDR3 has 17 residues. The CDR3 here is CASSQVETSGLTDTQYF. CDR3 bases: TGTGCCAGCAGCCAAGTCGAGACTAGCGGACTCACAGATACGCAGTATTTT.

The chain is built from TRBV6-5 and TRBJ1-5, with a tentative D call TRBD1 (5 bases). This CDR3 contains 15 residues. Germline values: CDR1 MNHEY, CDR2 SVGAGI. The germline V and J ends were trimmed by 5 bases and 0 bases, with 11 bases remaining between them. CDR3 residues: CASSPTGGSNQPQHF. CDR3 DNA sequence: TGTGCCAGCAGTCCGACGGGGGGTAGCAATCAGCCCCAGCATTTT.

The V call is TRBV29-1, the J call TRBJ2-7; 8 positions agree with TRBD2. Germline V gene lookup returns CDR1 SQVTM and CDR2 ANQGSEA. V was pared by 3 bases and J by 2 bases, with 3 bases of the junction left unmatched. CDR3 length: 13 residues. The CDR3 sequence is CSVEGTRPYEQYF. Written as DNA, the CDR3 is TGCAGCGTTGAGGGGACTAGGCCCTACGAGCAGTACTTC.

On this clone itself: Other DNA variants within this sample encode the same CDR3. The V gene is TRBV7-9, the J gene TRBJ2-7; no clear D. CDR3 length: 12 residues. V was trimmed by 0 bases and J by 3 bases, leaving 3 bases between them. Germline assignment: CDR1 SEHNR and CDR2 FQNEAQ (reference sequence). CDR3 in DNA: TGTGCCAGCAGCTTAGCCGTCTACGAGCAGTACTTC. Translating gives CASSLAVYEQYF.

The chain is built from TRBV5-1 and TRBJ2-7; D may be TRBD1 or TRBD2 (5 bases each). CDR3 length: 19 amino acids. CDR1 is SGHRS and CDR2 is YFSETQ in the germline V gene. The ends were cut back, 0 bases at V and 0 bases at J, with 22 bases in the middle. CDR3 in amino acids: CASSLVSGRRLGDSYEQYF. DNA of the CDR3: TGCGCCAGCAGCTTGGTGTCAGGTAGGAGGTTGGGGGACTCCTACGAGCAGTACTTC. Full variable domain (remainder filled in from reference TRBV5-1 and TRBJ2-7): KAGVTQTPRYLIKTRGQQVTLSCSPISGHRSVSWYQQTPGQGLQFLFEYFSETQRNKGNFPGRFSGRQFSNSRSEMNVSTLELGDSALYLCASSLVSGRRLGDSYEQYFGPGTRLTVT.

V usage is TRBV5-6 and J usage is TRBJ1-1, with unresolved D. The CDR3 spans 14 residues. Trimming cost V 0 bases and J 1 base, with 7 bases left between them. The germline gives CDR1 SGHDT, CDR2 YYEEEE. CDR3 nucleotide sequence: TGTGCCAGCAGCTTGGCCTATGGGAACACTGAAGCTTTCTTT. Protein product: CASSLAYGNTEAFF.

The chain carries TRBV7-9 and TRBJ2-2, with D maybe TRBD2 (5 bases). Germline assignment: CDR1 SEHNR and CDR2 FQNEAQ (reference sequence). Trimming stripped 5 bases from V and 3 bases from J, with 13 bases between. CDR3 length: 15 residues. The CDR3 sequence is CASSPSRGYTGELFF. CDR3 nucleotide sequence: TGTGCCAGCAGCCCTTCCAGAGGGTACACCGGGGAGCTGTTTTTT.

The V call is TRBV5-4, the J call TRBJ1-1; D call uncertain. The germline V gene encodes CDR1 SGHNT and CDR2 YYREEE (reference sequence). With 3 bases removed from V and 5 bases from J, the gap between germline ends came to 8 bases. The CDR3 runs to 12 residues. CDR3 bases: TGTGCCAGCAGCTCTTCAAATACTGAAGCTTTCTTT. Its protein is CASSSSNTEAFF. The full variable domain, completed using reference TRBV5-4 and TRBJ1-1, is ETGVTQSPTHLIKTRGQQVTLRCSSQSGHNTVSWYQQALGQGPQFIFQYYREEENGRGNFPPRFSGLQFPNYSSELNVNALELDDSALYLCASSSSNTEAFFGQGTRLTVV.

The chain is built from TRBV5-6 and TRBJ1-5; possible D gene TRBD1, 5 bases. Germline loops: CDR1 SGHDT, CDR2 YYEEEE. V shed 1 base and J shed 4 bases, with 18 bases lying between them. This CDR3 spans 17 amino acids. The DNA for the CDR3 is TGTGCCAGCAGCTTGTACGAAGCAGGGTTCTGGAATCAGCCCCAGCATTTT. It yields the protein CASSLYEAGFWNQPQHF.

In its sample, this clone was seen a few times. The chain uses TRBV4-1 and TRBJ2-3; 8 bases map to TRBD2. The V gene end was trimmed by 1 base and the J gene end by 11 bases; junction bases not matched to a gene: 14. Germline lookup yields CDR1 MGHRA and CDR2 YSYEKL. The CDR3 length is 16 residues. The CDR3, as DNA: TGCGCCAGCAGCCAAGTCGACTCAATTCCGGGACTAGGGCAGTATTTT. Translation: CASSQVDSIPGLGQYF.

The J gene is TRBJ2-7, the V gene TRBV19; 8 bases map to TRBD2. CDR1 is LNHDA, CDR2 SQIVND, per germline (reference sequence). Trimming took 6 bases from V and 0 from J; bases not matched to a gene: 4. The CDR3 loop spans 14 amino acids. The CDR3 DNA is TGTGCCAGTAGACTAGCGGACTCCTCCTACGAGCAGTACTTC. Its translation: CASRLADSSYEQYF.